This T cell receptor (beta chain) was sequenced in a study of OX40 agonist ivuxolimab in advanced cancers. Turning to the study itself: Patients treated during dose escalation were battling hepatocellular carcinoma, melanoma, renal cell or head and neck cancer. Three patients showed partial responses: one hepatocellular carcinoma and two cutaneous melanoma cases.

About this clone: Its cognate antigen is unknown.

Study observations and caveats: Clonal expansion by week 6 occurred in CD4+ and CD8+ blood T cells (at 0.1 to 3.0 mg/kg).

Assay used: immunoSEQ multiplex PCR; TCRdb lists only in-frame clones, some missing. Among about 66,000 clones, 65% to 85% were seen once, and the ten largest hold about 4.5%. V lost 0 bases and J 6 bases, leaving 9 bases between the germline ends. Germline CDR1 reads SGHRS; CDR2 reads YFSETQ. CDR3 size: 13 residues. This clonotype was sampled from an adult with an advanced solid tumor such as melanoma, head and neck, liver or kidney cancer. Specimen: CD4+ or CD8+ T cells sorted from blood, collected in a trial of the OX40 agonist ivuxolimab. V usage is TRBV5-1 and J usage is TRBJ1-2; D is possibly TRBD1 (5 bases). The CDR3 DNA sequence: TGCGCCAGCAGCTTGGCATGGGGGAATGGCTACACCTTC. This translates into CASSLAWGNGYTF. The variable domain in full, with the rest retrieved from reference TRBV5-1 and TRBJ1-2, is KAGVTQTPRYLIKTRGQQVTLSCSPISGHRSVSWYQQTPGQGLQFLFEYFSETQRNKGNFPGRFSGRQFSNSRSEMNVSTLELGDSALYLCASSLAWGNGYTFGSGTRLTVV.